Given below is one T cell receptor (beta chain) in context. Its antigen is unidentified. MiXCR, run by TCRdb on the 5' RACE reads, gives a single entry per CDR3 protein. This sample has roughly 190,000 distinct CDR3 sequences, with approximately 20% found just once. The record originates from a study of T-cell memory formation after mild COVID-19. The overall study: Most TCR clusters belonged to a single donor.

Study results and limitations: Among CD4+ contracting clones, most were CM and EM, and CD8+ ones EMRA. From day 15 to 85, contracting clones were balanced between CD4 and CD8, whereas later expanders leaned toward CD4+.

J gave up 4 bases and V 5 bases, and 8 bases lay outside the gene matches. Germline values: CDR1 SEHNR, CDR2 FQNEAQ (reference sequence). The CDR3 has 16 residues. The sequenced sample was PBMCs or a T cell subset sorted from them (not recorded which). The receptor's source is an adult woman who had mild COVID-19 (a few samples of this study predate the infection). Cell type and time point are not known. The chain has TRBV7-9 and TRBJ2-2; TRBD1 agrees at 9 bases. CDR3 in amino acids: CASSRDRGSGTGELFF. The CDR3 DNA sequence: TGTGCCAGCAGCCGCGACAGGGGGTCAGGCACCGGGGAGCTGTTTTTT. Filled out from reference TRBV7-9 and TRBJ2-2, the complete variable domain reads DTGVSQNPRHKITKRGQNVTFRCDPISEHNRLYWYRQTLGQGPEFLTYFQNEAQLEKSRLLSDRFSAERPKGSFSTLEIQRTEQGDSAMYLCASSRDRGSGTGELFFGEGSRLTVL.